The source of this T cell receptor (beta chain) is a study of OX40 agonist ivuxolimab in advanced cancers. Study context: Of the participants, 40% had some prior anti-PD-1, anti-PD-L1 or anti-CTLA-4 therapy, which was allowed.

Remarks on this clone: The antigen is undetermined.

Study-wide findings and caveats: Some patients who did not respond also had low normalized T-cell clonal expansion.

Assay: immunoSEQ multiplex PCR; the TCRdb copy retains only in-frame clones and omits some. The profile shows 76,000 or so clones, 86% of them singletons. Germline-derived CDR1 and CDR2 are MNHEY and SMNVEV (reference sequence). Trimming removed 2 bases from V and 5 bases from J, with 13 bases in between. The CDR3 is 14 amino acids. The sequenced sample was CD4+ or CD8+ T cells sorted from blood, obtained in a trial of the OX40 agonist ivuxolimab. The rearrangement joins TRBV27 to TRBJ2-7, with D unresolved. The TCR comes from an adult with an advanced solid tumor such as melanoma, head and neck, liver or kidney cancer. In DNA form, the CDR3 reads TGTGCCAGCAGTTTAAAAGCTAGGGCAGACGAGCAGTACTTC. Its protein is CASSLKARADEQYF.